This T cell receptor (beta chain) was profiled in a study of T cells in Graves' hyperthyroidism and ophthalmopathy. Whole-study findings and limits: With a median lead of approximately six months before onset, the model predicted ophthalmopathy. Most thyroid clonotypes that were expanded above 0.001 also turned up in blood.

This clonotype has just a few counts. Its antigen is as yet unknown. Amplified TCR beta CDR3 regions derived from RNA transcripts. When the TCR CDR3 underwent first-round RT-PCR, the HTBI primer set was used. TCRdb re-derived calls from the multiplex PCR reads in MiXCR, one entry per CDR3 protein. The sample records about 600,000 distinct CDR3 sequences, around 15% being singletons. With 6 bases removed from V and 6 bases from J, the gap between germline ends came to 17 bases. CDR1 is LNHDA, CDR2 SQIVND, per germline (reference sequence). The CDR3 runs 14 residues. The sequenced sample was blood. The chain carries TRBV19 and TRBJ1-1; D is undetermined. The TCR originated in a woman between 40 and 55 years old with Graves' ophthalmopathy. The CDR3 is CASSPVDPRAEAFF. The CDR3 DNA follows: TGTGCCAGTAGCCCAGTGGACCCCCGGGCTGAAGCTTTCTTT.